This T cell receptor beta chain was sequenced during a study of CXCR3-negative and CXCR3-positive naive CD8 T cells. A remark on this clonotype: Antigen: not known.

The length of the CDR3 is 11 residues. Germline V CDR1 and CDR2: SQVTM, ANQGSEA. Findings and caveats of the study: The level of CXCR3 expression partially decreased after cryopreservation; the majority of assays used fresh PBMCs. Similarly elevated diversity marked both naive subsets, with memory CD8+ cells showing far lower diversity.

The libraries of TRB cDNA were prepared using 5' RACE with UMI labels. TCRdb reprocessed the 5' RACE reads; each CDR3 protein has one entry and no DNA is given. The listing contains approximately 52,000 distinct CDR3 sequences. The V and J genes are TRBV29-1 and TRBJ1-1; TCRdb's assignment of TRBD1 cannot be checked, as there is no DNA. The receptor comes from a human donor in good health. Some clones in this sample may be carry-over from other donors' samples. Source material: memory CD8+ T cells from blood. CDR3 residues: CSVPTGYGAFF.